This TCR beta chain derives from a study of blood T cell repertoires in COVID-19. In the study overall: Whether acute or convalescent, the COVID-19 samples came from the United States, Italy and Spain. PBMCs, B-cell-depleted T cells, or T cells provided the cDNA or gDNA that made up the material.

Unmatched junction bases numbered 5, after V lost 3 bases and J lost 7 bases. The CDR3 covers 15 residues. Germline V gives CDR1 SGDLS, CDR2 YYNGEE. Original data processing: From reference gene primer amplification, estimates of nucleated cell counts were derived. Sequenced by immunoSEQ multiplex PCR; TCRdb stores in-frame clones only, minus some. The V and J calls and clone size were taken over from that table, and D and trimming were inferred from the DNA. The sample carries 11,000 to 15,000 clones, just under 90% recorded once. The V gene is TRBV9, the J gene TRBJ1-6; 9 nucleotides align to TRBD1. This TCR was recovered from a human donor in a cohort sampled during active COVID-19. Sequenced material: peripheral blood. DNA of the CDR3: TGTGCCAGCAGCGAACAGGGGGCGCGGAATTCACCCCTCCACTTT. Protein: CASSEQGARNSPLHF. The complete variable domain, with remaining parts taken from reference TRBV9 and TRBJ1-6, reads DSGVTQTPKHLITATGQRVTLRCSPRSGDLSVYWYQQSLDQGLQFLIQYYNGEERAKGNILERFSAQQFPDLHSELNLSSLELGDSALYFCASSEQGARNSPLHFGNGTRLTVT.